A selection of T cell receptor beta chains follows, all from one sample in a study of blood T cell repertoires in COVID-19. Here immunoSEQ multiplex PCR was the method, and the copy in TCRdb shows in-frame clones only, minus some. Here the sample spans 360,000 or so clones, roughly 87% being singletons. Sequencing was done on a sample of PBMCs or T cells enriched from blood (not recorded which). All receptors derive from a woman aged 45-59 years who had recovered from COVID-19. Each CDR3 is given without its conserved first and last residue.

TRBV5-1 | ASSAGQISYEQY
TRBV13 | ASSLGDSSQPQH
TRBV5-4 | ASSSPGTGGNGYT
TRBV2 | ASQGGLLNEQF
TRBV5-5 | ASSLPDDQPQH
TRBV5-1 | ASRPTGSSEKLF
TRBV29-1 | SVVTGVADTDTQY
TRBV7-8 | ASSPTGQGYGYT
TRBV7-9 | ASTNDINYGYT
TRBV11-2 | ASSLADRSSPLH